This is a list of T cell receptor beta chains from one sample in a study of cytomegalovirus exposure and HLA in healthy donors. Here immunoSEQ multiplex PCR was the method, and the copy in TCRdb shows in-frame clones only, minus some. Among about 160,000 clones listed, 78% were seen once. The sequencing sample was made of PBMCs. The receptors were gathered from a woman aged 40 to 50 in good health and CMV-seronegative. The CDR3 runs from the conserved cysteine through the conserved F or W. A D gene is named only where the DNA matches it firmly. Clone size is shown for a subset of rows, as once, few, many or a class of expanded clone.

V	J	size	D	CDR3	DNA
TRBV5-1	TRBJ2-7	.	TRBD1	CASSLRQGVEQYF	TGCGCCAGCAGCTTGCGCCAGGGGGTCGAGCAGTACTTC
TRBV21-1	TRBJ2-2	.	.	CASSKLTGANTGELFF	TGTGCCAGCAGCAAATTGACAGGGGCGAACACCGGGGAGCTGTTTTTT
TRBV28	TRBJ2-5	.	TRBD1	CASSLFRTGAQETQYF	TGTGCCAGCAGTTTATTCAGGACAGGAGCACAAGAGACCCAGTACTTC
TRBV5-4	TRBJ2-3	once	TRBD2	CASSPTSGGAEDTQYF	TGTGCCAGCAGCCCGACTAGCGGGGGGGCAGAAGATACGCAGTATTTT
TRBV18	TRBJ1-4	.	.	CASSSTSLTGPTNEKLFF	TGTGCCAGCTCATCTACCTCCTTGACAGGACCAACTAATGAAAAACTGTTTTTT
TRBV9	TRBJ1-1	.	.	CASSIQEGGTEAFF	TGTGCCAGCAGCATACAAGAAGGAGGCACTGAAGCTTTCTTT
TRBV27	TRBJ1-2	.	TRBD1	CASSFARGHLYTF	TGTGCCAGCAGTTTTGCCAGGGGGCATCTCTACACCTTC
TRBV28	TRBJ2-5	medium-sized	.	CASSPLRLQETQYF	TGTGCCAGCAGCCCCTTGAGACTCCAAGAGACCCAGTACTTC
TRBV27	TRBJ2-7	.	.	CASSPAGARELYEQYF	TGTGCCAGCAGTCCTGCGGGGGCCAGAGAGCTCTACGAGCAGTACTTC
TRBV2	TRBJ1-2	.	.	CASSDIGGVGYGYTF	TGTGCCAGCAGTGACATTGGGGGGGTCGGCTATGGCTACACCTTC
TRBV15	TRBJ1-5	.	.	CATSGRRGGTNSNQPQHF	TGTGCCACCAGCGGACGCAGAGGGGGAACGAATAGCAATCAGCCCCAGCATTTT
TRBV7-2	TRBJ1-1	.	.	CASSLYGIAFF	TGTGCCAGCAGCTTGTACGGGATTGCTTTCTTT
TRBV27	TRBJ1-3	.	.	CASSLYGAGNTIYF	TGTGCCAGCAGTTTATACGGGGCTGGAAACACCATATATTTT
TRBV18	TRBJ2-5	.	TRBD1	CASSPVQGDRETQYF	TGTGCCAGCTCACCAGTACAGGGGGATCGCGAGACCCAGTACTTC
TRBV2	TRBJ1-5	.	.	CASSLAFSNQPQHF	TGTGCCAGCAGTTTAGCTTTTAGCAATCAGCCCCAGCATTTT
TRBV28	TRBJ1-4	.	.	CASKGWGRKRGTNEKLFF	TGTGCCAGCAAGGGTTGGGGGAGGAAGCGAGGAACTAATGAAAAACTGTTTTTT
TRBV6-1	TRBJ1-2	.	.	CASSEVRGTGYTF	TGTGCCAGCAGTGAAGTTAGGGGAACTGGCTACACCTTC
TRBV7-9	TRBJ1-1	.	.	CSSSFLHTEAFF	TGTTCCAGCAGCTTCCTTCACACTGAAGCTTTCTTT
TRBV12-2	TRBJ2-7	.	.	CARFQGRPYEQYF	TGTGCAAGATTTCAGGGGAGACCCTACGAGCAGTACTTC
TRBV6-5	TRBJ1-4	.	TRBD1	CASREQGANEKLFF	TGTGCCAGCAGGGAACAGGGGGCAAATGAAAAACTGTTTTTT